These T cell receptor beta chains were read from a single sample in a study of OX40 agonist ivuxolimab in advanced cancers. Some clones are missing from TCRdb's copy, which holds only in-frame ones; the method was immunoSEQ multiplex PCR. The sample consists of over 85,000 clones, roughly nine tenths of them appearing once. Sequencing used CD4+ or CD8+ T cells sorted from blood, obtained in a trial of the OX40 agonist ivuxolimab. These receptors all come from an adult with an advanced solid tumor such as melanoma, head and neck, liver or kidney cancer. Each CDR3 is given with its conserved first and last residue. The D gene is left open where the match is weak. A row's size may be missing; if present it is once, few, many or a size class.

CDR3: CASRGTRGRNQPQHF; DNA: TGTGCCAGCAGAGGGACTAGGGGGCGCAATCAGCCCCAGCATTTT; D: TRBD1; J: TRBJ1-5; size: .; V: TRBV9
CDR3: CASSSTTQNTEAFF; DNA: TGCGCCAGCAGCTCCACAACACAGAACACTGAAGCTTTCTTT; D: .; J: TRBJ1-1; size: .; V: TRBV5-1
CDR3: CASSLERGFGYGYTF; DNA: TGTGCCAGCAGCTTAGAAAGGGGGTTCGGATATGGCTACACCTTC; D: .; J: TRBJ1-2; size: .; V: TRBV11-2
CDR3: CASSVGQGNTEAFF; DNA: TGTGCCAGCAGCGTTGGACAGGGGAACACTGAAGCTTTCTTT; D: TRBD1; J: TRBJ1-1; size: .; V: TRBV2
CDR3: CASTKIDGAEAFF; DNA: TGTGCCAGTACCAAAATTGATGGCGCTGAAGCTTTCTTT; D: .; J: TRBJ1-1; size: .; V: TRBV19
CDR3: CASTDPGQGKGYTF; DNA: TGTGCCAGTACTGATCCGGGACAGGGTAAGGGCTACACCTTC; D: TRBD1; J: TRBJ1-2; size: .; V: TRBV19
CDR3: CASSQVGITDTQYF; DNA: TGCGCCAGCAGCCAAGTGGGTATAACAGATACGCAGTATTTT; D: .; J: TRBJ2-3; size: .; V: TRBV4-1
CDR3: CASSLDRVSYGYTF; DNA: TGTGCCAGCAGCTTAGACAGGGTTTCCTATGGCTACACCTTC; D: .; J: TRBJ1-2; size: .; V: TRBV11-2
CDR3: CASSPTRSSYEQYF; DNA: TGTGCCAGCAGTCCTACCCGTAGCTCCTACGAGCAGTACTTC; D: .; J: TRBJ2-7; size: few; V: TRBV27
CDR3: CASSIALNSYEQYF; DNA: TGTGCCAGTAGTATAGCCCTTAACTCCTACGAGCAGTACTTC; D: .; J: TRBJ2-7; size: .; V: TRBV19
CDR3: CSAQASYEQYF; DNA: TGCAGTGCCCAGGCCAGCTACGAGCAGTACTTC; D: .; J: TRBJ2-7; size: few; V: TRBV20-1
CDR3: CASSLGVGTYNSPLHF; DNA: TGTGCCAGCAGTTTAGGGGTAGGGACCTATAATTCACCCCTCCACTTT; D: .; J: TRBJ1-6; size: .; V: TRBV27
CDR3: CASRRRQETQYF; DNA: TGCGCCAGCAGGAGGCGGCAAGAGACCCAGTACTTC; D: .; J: TRBJ2-5; size: .; V: TRBV5-1
CDR3: CASSLGGARGEQYF; DNA: TGTGCCAGCAGCTTAGGTGGCGCGCGGGGGGAGCAGTACTTC; D: TRBD2; J: TRBJ2-7; size: .; V: TRBV11-3
CDR3: CATSRDWTEAFF; DNA: TGTGCCACCAGCAGAGATTGGACTGAAGCTTTCTTT; D: .; J: TRBJ1-1; size: .; V: TRBV15
CDR3: CASSQGAGLAGGPTDTQYF; DNA: TGCGCCAGCAGCCAAGGTGCCGGACTAGCGGGAGGGCCCACAGATACGCAGTATTTT; D: TRBD2; J: TRBJ2-3; size: .; V: TRBV4-3
CDR3: CASSMTTGHSNTEAFF; DNA: TGCGCCAGCAGCATGACGACGGGACATTCCAACACTGAAGCTTTCTTT; D: .; J: TRBJ1-1; size: .; V: TRBV5-1